There are many counts of the clone carrying this T cell receptor beta chain. Its matching antigen is unknown. RNA transcripts provided the source from which TCR beta CDR3 regions were amplified. With the HTBI primer set, the TCR CDR3 went through a first round of RT-PCR. TCRdb called the multiplex PCR reads again in MiXCR, with one record for every CDR3 protein. The data contain about 640,000 distinct CDR3 sequences, about 15% of them singletons. This record belongs to a study of T cells in Graves' hyperthyroidism and ophthalmopathy. Study-level information: Blood from the periphery was taken at initial diagnosis, before any treatment. Notes on the study in general: Most expanded thyroid clonotypes above 0.001 recurred in blood.

The germline V and J ends were trimmed by 4 bases and 1 base, with 16 bases remaining between them. Per the germline V gene, CDR1 is SGHRS and CDR2 is YFSETQ. The CDR3 length is 16 residues. This chain connects TRBV5-1 to TRBJ2-3, with D perhaps TRBD2 (6 bases). The origin of this receptor is a woman between 50 and 59 years old with Graves' ophthalmopathy. The sequenced material came from blood. The CDR3 protein is CASSLRAGGGTDTQYF. In DNA, the CDR3 is TGCGCCAGCAGCCTCCGAGCGGGTGGGGGCACAGATACGCAGTATTTT.